The 29 T cell receptor beta chains below come from one sample, sequenced in a study of T-cell reconstitution after alpha-beta-depleted transplantation in children. A TCRbeta library incorporating unique molecular identifiers was prepared. TCRdb redid the calling of the PCR reads with MiXCR, one entry per CDR3 protein. Altogether just over 950,000 distinct CDR3 sequences are present, 25% to 30% being singletons, with the ten largest covering around 30%. The specimen comprised PBMCs, mostly from graft donor cells, sampled 360 days after TCRalphabeta/CD19-depleted stem cell transplant. The receptors come from a boy in the first two years of life who had a stem cell transplant for SCID, so the T cells may come from the graft donor.

This clonotype appeared a few times. The chain combines TRBV12-3 or TRBV12-4 with TRBJ2-5; D is unresolved. V gave up 3 bases and J gave up 2 bases, with 10 bases separating them. This CDR3 is built from 14 residues. CDR3 bases: TGTGCCAGCAGTTTGATACGGCGGCAAGAGACCCAGTACTTC. Translating it yields CASSLIRRQETQYF.

This clonotype was seen a handful of times. The chain joins TRBV7-3 to TRBJ2-3; D perhaps matches TRBD1 (6 bases). CDR3 size: 14 residues. Per germline, CDR1 SGHTA and CDR2 FQGTGA. With 4 bases removed from V and 1 base from J, the gap between germline ends came to 9 bases. DNA for the CDR3: TGTGCCAGCAGCTACAGGGCTGGCACAGATACGCAGTATTTT. Protein: CASSYRAGTDTQYF.

This clonotype was seen more than once but under ten times. CDR3 in amino acids: CASRKGQLNSPLHF. CDR3 nucleotide sequence: TGTGCCAGCAGGAAAGGACAGCTTAATTCACCCCTCCACTTT. The V and J genes are TRBV6-1 and TRBJ1-6; possibly TRBD1 for D (6 bases). Germline V lookup: CDR1 MNHNS, CDR2 SASEGT. V was cut by 6 bases and J by 6 bases, with 12 bases left in between. There are 14 residues in the CDR3.

This clonotype was observed a few times. This chain joins TRBV5-1 and TRBJ2-7, with D hard to call. The CDR3 is made up of 14 amino acids. Germline CDR1 and CDR2: SGHRS and YFSETQ. V shed 5 bases and J shed 0 bases, with 12 bases lying between them. In nucleotides, the CDR3 is TGCGCCAGCAGTAATGAGCCGAGCTCCTACGAGCAGTACTTC. Its protein product is CASSNEPSSYEQYF.

The chain couples TRBV12-3 or TRBV12-4 to TRBJ1-1; no clear D. The CDR3 spans 14 residues. V shed 0 bases and J shed 5 bases, with 10 bases lying between them. In DNA, the CDR3 is TGTGCCAGCAGTTTAGCGCTTAGGGAAACTGAAGCTTTCTTT. This encodes CASSLALRETEAFF.

This chain links TRBV5-1 with TRBJ2-7, with D perhaps assigned TRBD1 or TRBD2 (5 bases each). V was clipped by 1 base and J by 0 bases, with 11 bases between them. CDR3 length equals 15 residues. Germline CDR1 and CDR2: SGHRS and YFSETQ. CDR3 in amino acids: CASSLIAGSSYEQYF. In DNA form, the CDR3 reads TGCGCCAGCAGCTTGATTGCAGGGAGCTCCTACGAGCAGTACTTC.

The rearrangement joins TRBV24-1 to TRBJ2-1, with D possibly TRBD2 on 5 matching bases. The germline CDR1 and CDR2 sequences are KGHDR and SFDVKD. The CDR3 is 15 residues long. V lost 4 bases to trimming and J lost 1 base, with 10 bases between them. CDR3 loop: CATSDPRTSYNEQFF. The CDR3 nucleotides are TGTGCCACCAGTGACCCCCGGACTTCCTACAATGAGCAGTTCTTC.

The genes are TRBV5-1 and TRBJ2-3; D perhaps matches TRBD1 (6 bases). Germline assignment: CDR1 SGHRS and CDR2 YFSETQ. V was clipped by 4 bases and J by 0 bases, with 12 bases between them. This CDR3 has 15 amino acids. CDR3 protein: CASSQRQDSTDTQYF. CDR3 DNA sequence: TGCGCCAGCAGCCAGCGACAGGATAGCACAGATACGCAGTATTTT.

The sample holds one count of this clonotype. The rearrangement uses TRBV5-1 and TRBJ2-7, with a tentative D call TRBD1 (5 bases). This CDR3 is 16 amino acids long. CDR1 is SGHRS, CDR2 YFSETQ, per germline. Trimming cost V 0 bases and J 0 bases, with 13 bases left between them. The CDR3 nucleotides read TGCGCCAGCAGCTTGGAAGACAGCTCAATCTCCTACGAGCAGTACTTC. As protein: CASSLEDSSISYEQYF.

The chain has TRBV20-1 and TRBJ2-7; D might be TRBD1 or TRBD2, each matching 5 bases. Germline-derived CDR1 and CDR2 are DFQATT and SNEGSKA (reference sequence). The V and J ends lost 6 bases and 0 bases respectively, with 21 bases between them. This CDR3 is 16 amino acids long. As DNA, the CDR3 is TGCAGTGCGCTAAGTTCGGGAAAGGGGCCCTCCTACGAGCAGTACTTC. As protein: CSALSSGKGPSYEQYF.

This clonotype was counted many times. This chain links TRBV5-1 with TRBJ2-3, with 8 bases matching TRBD2. The CDR3 loop spans 15 amino acids. V shed 0 bases, J shed 3 bases, and the junction held 3 bases outside the gene matches. In germline, CDR1 is SGHRS, CDR2 YFSETQ. The CDR3 region is CASSLGPGGTDTQYF. The CDR3 DNA reads TGCGCCAGCAGCTTGGGCCCGGGGGGGACAGATACGCAGTATTTT.

The chain has TRBV24-1 and TRBJ2-3; D remains unclear. From germline, CDR1 is KGHDR and CDR2 SFDVKD. CDR3 length: 14 amino acids. Between the trimmed V and J ends, which lost 3 bases and 6 bases, there was a span of 12 bases. The DNA of the CDR3 is TGTGCCACCAGTGATCGTGATAGTAGGGATACGCAGTATTTT. Its protein product is CATSDRDSRDTQYF.

This CDR3 reads CASSMMWQHPPYEQYF. CDR3 bases: TGCGCCAGCAGCATGATGTGGCAGCACCCCCCTTACGAGCAGTACTTC. This chain links TRBV5-1 with TRBJ2-7; no firm D call. Germline CDR1 reads SGHRS; CDR2 reads YFSETQ. Trimming shortened V by 4 bases and J by 4 bases, and 21 bases separated the two germline ends. The CDR3 length is 16 residues.

V gene TRBV4-1 combines with J gene TRBJ2-7, with TRBD2 matching 7 bases. V was clipped by 0 bases and J by 6 bases; unmatched bases: 5. CDR1 and CDR2 (germline): MGHRA, YSYEKL. This CDR3 region has 14 residues. The CDR3 loop reads CASSQESSGGEQYF. CDR3 nucleotides: TGCGCCAGCAGCCAAGAGTCCTCGGGGGGCGAGCAGTACTTC.

V is TRBV3-1 and J is TRBJ2-3; 9 bases fit TRBD2. This CDR3 has 17 residues. The J segment lost 3 bases and the V segment lost 4 bases, leaving 11 bases of the junction unmatched. Looked up from germline, CDR1 is LGHDT and CDR2 is YNNKEL (reference sequence). CDR3 amino acids: CASSLSGRGGPTDTQYF. As DNA, the CDR3 is TGTGCCAGCAGCCTAAGCGGGCGGGGGGGCCCTACAGATACGCAGTATTTT.

The genes are TRBV12-3 or TRBV12-4 and TRBJ2-3; weak D call: TRBD1 (6 bases). Trimming took 6 bases from V and 1 from J, leaving 14 bases between them. The CDR3 totals 15 residues. CDR3 amino acids: CASRPLTGRTDTQYF. CDR3 nucleotides: TGTGCCAGCAGACCCTTGACAGGCCGCACAGATACGCAGTATTTT.

This clonotype was seen a handful of times. J is TRBJ1-1 and V is TRBV20-1; D perhaps matches TRBD1 (5 bases). Germline CDR1 reads DFQATT; CDR2 reads SNEGSKA (reference sequence). The CDR3 extends over 15 amino acids. Trimming removed 3 bases at V and 1 base at J, with 15 bases between. The CDR3 is CSARENLRGNTEAFF. The DNA of the CDR3 is TGCAGTGCTAGGGAGAACCTAAGGGGGAACACTGAAGCTTTCTTT.

The rearrangement links TRBV12-3 or TRBV12-4 to TRBJ1-1; D is unresolved. The length of the CDR3 is 14 residues. V lost 3 bases and J lost 5, with 13 bases in between. The CDR3 region is CASSLGTPGTEAFF. The CDR3 nucleotides are TGTGCCAGCAGTTTGGGCACCCCTGGAACTGAAGCTTTCTTT.

This clonotype was observed many times. The chain employs TRBV4-3 and TRBJ2-3; D is ambiguous. CDR3 length: 14 residues. Germline assignment: CDR1 LGHNA and CDR2 YSLEER. The V end lost 0 bases, the J end lost 0 bases, and 4 bases lay between the germline ends. This CDR3 reads CASSQDSSTDTQYF. The CDR3, as DNA: TGCGCCAGCAGCCAAGACTCCAGCACAGATACGCAGTATTTT.

CDR3 region: CATSDSLTPDTQYF. DNA of the CDR3: TGTGCCACCAGTGATTCGCTGACTCCGGATACGCAGTATTTT. The chain recombines TRBV24-1 with TRBJ2-3, with D unresolved. The CDR3 spans 14 residues. Trimming took off 2 bases at V and 6 bases at J, with 11 bases between the two ends. Germline CDR1 reads KGHDR; CDR2 reads SFDVKD.

This clonotype was counted between two and nine times. This chain joins TRBV20-1 and TRBJ2-7; 16 nucleotides agree with TRBD2. CDR3 length equals 15 residues. V lost 7 bases, J lost 6 bases, and 9 bases stayed unmatched. Germline values: CDR1 DFQATT, CDR2 SNEGSKA (reference sequence). CDR3 in DNA: TGCAGTGTCCCGGGACTAGCGGGGGGGCTCGGCGAGCAGTACTTC. It specifies CSVPGLAGGLGEQYF.

This clonotype occurred a few times. The chain links TRBV20-1 to TRBJ2-7; D call uncertain. Per germline, CDR1 DFQATT and CDR2 SNEGSKA (reference sequence). The V gene lost 4 bases and the J gene lost 3 bases, with 10 bases spanning the gap. There are 12 residues in the CDR3. The CDR3 nucleotides are TGCAGTGCTACGTGGGAAGACTACGAGCAGTACTTC. Translation gives CSATWEDYEQYF.

This clonotype has a handful of counts. This chain links TRBV29-1 with TRBJ2-5; no definite D call. This CDR3 region has 11 residues. The V gene lost 3 bases and the J gene lost 12 bases, with 14 bases spanning the gap. CDR1 SQVTM and CDR2 ANQGSEA come from the germline V gene. The chain's CDR3 is CSVERLGNKYF. As DNA, the CDR3 is TGCAGCGTTGAGAGGCTGGGCAATAAGTACTTC.

This clonotype was seen more than once but under ten times. The chain has TRBV12-3 or TRBV12-4 and TRBJ2-7; 9 bases align to TRBD1. There are 15 residues in the CDR3. Trimming at V came to 8 bases and at J to 4 bases, leaving 12 bases not matched to a gene. The CDR3 DNA sequence: TGTGCCAGCGGCCTGAGACAGGGGGGACCATACGAGCAGTACTTC. Protein sequence: CASGLRQGGPYEQYF.

This clonotype came up a few times. The chain employs TRBV29-1 and TRBJ2-1; perhaps TRBD1 as D (5 bases). This CDR3 has 14 amino acids. V was pared by 8 bases and J by 0 bases, with 14 bases between. The germline V gene has CDR1 SQVTM and CDR2 ANQGSEA. CDR3 nucleotide sequence: TGCAGCCACCCCGGGCAGGGCTCCTACAATGAGCAGTTCTTC. Amino acids: CSHPGQGSYNEQFF.

Only a few counts were recorded for this clonotype. This sequence joins TRBV4-1 and TRBJ2-3, with TRBD2 as a possible D gene (6 bases). The CDR3 has 14 residues. With 1 base removed from V and 5 bases from J, the gap between germline ends came to 10 bases. Germline V gene data show CDR1 as MGHRA and CDR2 as YSYEKL. The CDR3 here is CASSQGRAEDTQYF. The CDR3 bases are TGCGCCAGCAGCCAAGGGAGGGCGGAAGATACGCAGTATTTT.

This clonotype was picked up a small number of times. The J gene is TRBJ2-3, the V gene TRBV3-1; 7 nucleotides agree with TRBD2. Looked up from germline, CDR1 is LGHDT and CDR2 is YNNKEL (reference sequence). Losses at the gene ends were 2 bases for V and 2 bases for J; bases not matched to a gene: 4. The length of the CDR3 is 15 residues. The CDR3 nucleotides read TGTGCCAGCAGCCAACGGGGGGTCCCCACAGATACGCAGTATTTT. It yields the protein CASSQRGVPTDTQYF.

The V call is TRBV29-1, the J call TRBJ2-7; D not certain. The length of the CDR3 is 12 residues. V lost 3 bases to trimming and J lost 3 bases, with 9 bases between them. Germline assignment: CDR1 SQVTM and CDR2 ANQGSEA. The CDR3: CSVEFSRYEQYF. In DNA form, the CDR3 reads TGCAGCGTTGAGTTCTCGCGCTACGAGCAGTACTTC.

This clonotype was counted only a few times. The J gene is TRBJ2-7, the V gene TRBV10-3, with D perhaps given as TRBD1 or TRBD2 (5 bases each). The CDR3 loop spans 12 amino acids. Trimming stripped 11 bases from V and 2 bases from J, with 13 bases between. Germline V CDR1 and CDR2: ENHRY, SYGVKD. The CDR3 coding sequence is TGTGCCCTAAACGGGGCGACCTACGAGCAGTACTTC. Translated, it gives CALNGATYEQYF.